The 17 T cell receptor beta chains presented below share a single source sample, sequenced in a study of human T cells and chemical hapten exposure (TCRdb year 2021). Receptor amplification or capture employed RACE. The reads were generated on a NextSeq 500. The public reads were reprocessed in TCRdb via fastp at Q25 and MiXCR, keeping in-frame beta chains. Records with the same CDR3 protein are collapsed into one entry carrying the most frequent genes and DNA. This sample lists some 360,000 distinct CDR3 sequences; 5% to 6.5% were detected once. The ten biggest clones cover 2.5% to 3% of the sample. The time point label here, explained by the study, means: pre-sensitization, week 0. Read against the paper, the sample's treatment or condition label means: therapeutic diphenylcyclopropenone sensitization with weekly scalp DPC. The material was whole blood, obtained in connection with sensitization to the hapten diphenylcyclopropenone (DPC). The receptors shown here come from a woman between 50 and 59 years old with alopecia areata. Some clones in this sample may be carry-over from other donors' samples.

This chain joins TRBV6-5 and TRBJ1-1; possibly TRBD1 for D (6 bases). The germline V gene has CDR1 MNHEY and CDR2 SVGAGI. This CDR3 is built from 14 residues. Trimming pared 7 bases from V and 0 bases from J, leaving 12 bases between. The CDR3 protein is CASTPGQMNTEAFF. CDR3 DNA: TGTGCCAGCACTCCGGGACAAATGAACACTGAAGCTTTCTTT.

This clonotype was observed many times. The rearrangement uses TRBV20-1 and TRBJ2-1; possible D gene TRBD1, 6 bases. Trimming took off 5 bases at V and 7 bases at J, with 12 bases between the two ends. Germline V gene data show CDR1 as DFQATT and CDR2 as SNEGSKA (reference sequence). The CDR3 totals 12 residues. The CDR3 DNA reads TGCAGTGCTCAGGACAGACGAAATGAGCAGTTCTTC. Amino acids: CSAQDRRNEQFF.

The chain has TRBV6-1 and TRBJ2-7; 7 positions agree with TRBD1. The CDR3 consists of 15 residues. V was clipped by 4 bases and J by 2 bases; unmatched bases: 8. Germline loops: CDR1 MNHNS, CDR2 SASEGT. CDR3 sequence reads: CASSVGETGAYEQYF. CDR3 nucleotide sequence: TGTGCCAGCAGTGTGGGGGAAACAGGGGCCTACGAGCAGTACTTC.

This clonotype was seen a few times. CDR3 loop: CASSELSGASYEQYF. CDR3 nucleotides: TGTGCCAGCAGTGAATTATCGGGGGCCTCCTACGAGCAGTACTTC. The chain is built from TRBV25-1 and TRBJ2-7; D is perhaps TRBD1 or TRBD2 (6 bases each). Germline V lookup: CDR1 MGHDK, CDR2 SYGVNS. This CDR3 spans 15 amino acids. The V gene lost 1 base and the J gene lost 0 bases, with 10 bases spanning the gap.

The chain uses TRBV24-1 and TRBJ2-1; TRBD2 agrees at 7 bases. J gave up 2 bases and V 7 bases, and 10 bases lay outside the gene matches. Germline V gives CDR1 KGHDR, CDR2 SFDVKD. The CDR3 is 16 residues long. The CDR3 protein is CATRGGMAGAYNEQFF. The CDR3 coding sequence is TGTGCCACCAGGGGAGGTATGGCGGGAGCCTACAATGAGCAGTTCTTC.

This rearrangement joins TRBV20-1 to TRBJ1-6; TRBD1 matches at 10 bases. The V and J ends lost 6 bases and 10 bases, in that order; junction bases with no gene match: 24. This CDR3 is built from 19 residues. Germline values: CDR1 DFQATT, CDR2 SNEGSKA (reference sequence). The CDR3 DNA follows: TGCAGTGCCGTAGTCGGGACAGGGGATAGTAGGGAATATGTGTCACCCCTCCACTTT. Its protein product is CSAVVGTGDSREYVSPLHF.

This clonotype has just a few counts. V gene TRBV5-4 combines with J gene TRBJ2-1, with D possibly TRBD1 on 7 matching bases. The CDR3 spans 15 residues. CDR1 is SGHNT, CDR2 YYREEE, per germline (reference sequence). Trimming shortened V by 4 bases and J by 1 base, and 12 bases separated the two germline ends. The CDR3 DNA follows: TGTGCCAGCAGCCAGACAGGGAGGTCCTACAATGAGCAGTTCTTC. It specifies CASSQTGRSYNEQFF.

There are many counts of this clonotype. The rearrangement uses TRBV7-2 and TRBJ2-6, with a tentative D call TRBD1 (5 bases). Germline assignment: CDR1 SGHTA and CDR2 FQGNSA. This CDR3 contains 17 residues. V dropped 5 bases and J dropped 0 bases, with 14 bases sitting between them. The CDR3 DNA sequence: TGTGCCAGCAGCCCCTCGACAGCAGGCTCTGGGGCCAACGTCCTGACTTTC. It translates to CASSPSTAGSGANVLTF.

This clonotype was detected only a few times. V usage is TRBV29-1 and J usage is TRBJ2-1; 7 bases are shared with TRBD2. Germline assignment: CDR1 SQVTM and CDR2 ANQGSEA. This CDR3 has 14 residues. J was trimmed by 1 base and V by 2 bases; bases with no gene match: 2. The CDR3 DNA reads TGCAGCGTTGAAACGGGGGGTTCCTACAATGAGCAGTTCTTC. Protein sequence: CSVETGGSYNEQFF.

The table lists this clonotype with many counts. The rearrangement joins TRBV2 to TRBJ2-7, with 9 nucleotides matching TRBD1. Per the germline V gene, CDR1 is SNHLY and CDR2 is FYNNEI. The CDR3 covers 13 residues. Germline trimming cut 5 bases from V and 4 bases from J; bases unmatched to any gene: 3. This CDR3 is CASSMTGGYEQYF. CDR3 coding DNA: TGTGCCAGCAGTATGACAGGGGGGTACGAGCAGTACTTC. The full variable domain, completed using reference TRBV2 and TRBJ2-7, is EPEVTQTPSHQVTQMGQEVILRCVPISNHLYFYWYRQILGQKVEFLVSFYNNEISEKSEIFDDQFSVERPDGSNFTLKIRSTKLEDSAMYFCASSMTGGYEQYFGPGTRLTVT.

This clonotype was seen a handful of times. V is TRBV2 and J is TRBJ1-3; no reliable D call. V lost 6 bases to trimming and J lost 9 bases, with 6 bases between them. The CDR3 has 10 amino acids. Per the germline V gene, CDR1 is SNHLY and CDR2 is FYNNEI. CDR3: CASRGSTIYF. For the CDR3, the DNA is TGTGCCAGCAGGGGTTCCACCATATATTTT.

Only a few counts were recorded for this clonotype. The chain links TRBV25-1 to TRBJ2-7; D not resolved. The length of the CDR3 is 12 residues. V was shortened by 2 bases and J by 4 bases, with 6 bases between the two germline ends. Germline V lookup: CDR1 MGHDK, CDR2 SYGVNS. For the CDR3, the DNA is TGTGCCAGCAGTGAACTGGGATACGAGCAGTACTTC. Its translation: CASSELGYEQYF.

The genes are TRBV30 and TRBJ2-7; D is uncertain. This CDR3 is 14 amino acids long. V was pared by 7 bases and J by 4 bases, with 20 bases between. The V gene's germline CDR1 is GTSNPN and CDR2 SVGIG (reference sequence). For the CDR3, the DNA is TGTGCCTCCAAGTACGAGACTGCCATTTACGAGCAGTACTTC. This codes for CASKYETAIYEQYF.

This clonotype was counted ten times or more. A read error may account for a junction end that differs from germline. This rearrangement joins TRBV12-3 or TRBV12-4 to TRBJ2-7, with 10 bases identical to TRBD1. The CDR3 extends over 13 amino acids. The CDR3 here is CASSSGTGVDREF. The CDR3 coding sequence is TGTGCCAGCAGTTCCGGGACAGGGGTTGATAGGGAGTTC.

This clonotype came up many times. The genes are TRBV29-1 and TRBJ2-6; tentatively, D is TRBD1 (6 bases). CDR1 is SQVTM and CDR2 is ANQGSEA in the germline V gene. The V end lost 7 bases, the J end lost 0 bases, and 13 bases lay between the germline ends. This CDR3 has 15 amino acids. CDR3 protein: CSAWDTDSGANVLTF. The CDR3 bases are TGCAGCGCCTGGGACACCGACTCTGGGGCCAACGTCCTGACTTTC.

This clonotype was picked up many times. This rearrangement joins TRBV3-1 to TRBJ2-7; D perhaps matches TRBD2 (5 bases). Germline assignment: CDR1 LGHDT and CDR2 YNNKEL (reference sequence). Deletions cut 0 bases from V and 5 bases from J, with 14 bases between. The CDR3 sequence is 15 residues long. As DNA, the CDR3 is TGTGCCAGCAGCCAAGAGGATCCGGGGAACCACGAGCAGTACTTC. The encoded protein is CASSQEDPGNHEQYF.

This chain connects TRBV6-1 to TRBJ1-2; 8 bases line up with TRBD1. CDR1 and CDR2 from the germline V gene are MNHNS and SASEGT. V gave up 7 bases and J gave up 8 bases; unmatched junction bases: 15. This CDR3 is 15 amino acids long. This chain's CDR3 is CASNQGQGTWIGYTF. The DNA of the CDR3 is TGTGCCAGCAACCAAGGACAGGGAACTTGGATCGGCTACACCTTC.